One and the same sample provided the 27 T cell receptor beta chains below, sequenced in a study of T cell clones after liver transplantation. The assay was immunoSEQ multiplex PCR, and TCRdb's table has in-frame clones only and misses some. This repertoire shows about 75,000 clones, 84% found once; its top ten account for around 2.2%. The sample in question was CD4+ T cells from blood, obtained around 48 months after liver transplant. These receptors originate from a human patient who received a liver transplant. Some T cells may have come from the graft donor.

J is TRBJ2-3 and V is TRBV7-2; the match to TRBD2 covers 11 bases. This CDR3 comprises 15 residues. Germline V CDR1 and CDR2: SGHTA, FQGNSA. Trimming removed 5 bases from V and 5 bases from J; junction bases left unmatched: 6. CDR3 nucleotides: TGTGCCAGCAGCCCCCGCCTAGCGGGAGGAGATACGCAGTATTTT. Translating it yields CASSPRLAGGDTQYF.

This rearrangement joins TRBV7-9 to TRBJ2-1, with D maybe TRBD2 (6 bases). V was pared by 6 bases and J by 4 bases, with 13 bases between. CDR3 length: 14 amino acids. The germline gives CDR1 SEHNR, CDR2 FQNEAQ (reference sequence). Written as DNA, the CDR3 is TGTGCCAGCAGACCGGGGGAGGTATACAATGAGCAGTTCTTC. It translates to CASRPGEVYNEQFF.

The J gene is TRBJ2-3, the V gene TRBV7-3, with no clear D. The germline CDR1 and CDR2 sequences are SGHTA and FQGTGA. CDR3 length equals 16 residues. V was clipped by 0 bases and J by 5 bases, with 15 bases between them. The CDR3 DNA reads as TGTGCCAGCAGCTTAACGGCTAGATCCCATCAAGATACGCAGTATTTT. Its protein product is CASSLTARSHQDTQYF. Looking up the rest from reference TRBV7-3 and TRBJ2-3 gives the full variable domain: GAGVSQTPSNKVTEKGKYVELRCDPISGHTALYWYRQSLGQGPEFLIYFQGTGAADDSGLPNDRFFAVRPEGSVSTLKIQRTERGDSAVYLCASSLTARSHQDTQYFGPGTRLTVL.

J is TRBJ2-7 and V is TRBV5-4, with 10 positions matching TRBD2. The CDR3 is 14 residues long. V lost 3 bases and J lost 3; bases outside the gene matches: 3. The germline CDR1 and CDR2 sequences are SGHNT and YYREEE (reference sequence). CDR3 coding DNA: TGTGCCAGCAGCTCCCAGCGGGGGGGCTACGAGCAGTACTTC. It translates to CASSSQRGGYEQYF.

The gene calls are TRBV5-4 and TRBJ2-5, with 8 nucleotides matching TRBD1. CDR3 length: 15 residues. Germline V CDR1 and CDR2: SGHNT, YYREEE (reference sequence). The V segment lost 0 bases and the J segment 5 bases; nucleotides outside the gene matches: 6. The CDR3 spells CASSLGAGGMETQYF. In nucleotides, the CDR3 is TGTGCCAGCAGCTTGGGGGCAGGGGGCATGGAGACCCAGTACTTC.

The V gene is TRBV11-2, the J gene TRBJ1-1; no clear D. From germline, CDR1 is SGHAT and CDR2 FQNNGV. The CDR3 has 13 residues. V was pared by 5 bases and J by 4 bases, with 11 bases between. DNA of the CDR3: TGTGCCAGCAGCAAGAGAGAGGGCACTGAAGCTTTCTTT. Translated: CASSKREGTEAFF.

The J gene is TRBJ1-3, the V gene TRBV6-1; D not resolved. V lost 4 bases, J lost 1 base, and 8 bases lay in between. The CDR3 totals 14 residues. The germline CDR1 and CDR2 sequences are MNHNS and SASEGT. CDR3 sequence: CASSAIGSGNTIYF. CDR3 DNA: TGTGCCAGCAGTGCCATAGGGTCTGGAAACACCATATATTTT.

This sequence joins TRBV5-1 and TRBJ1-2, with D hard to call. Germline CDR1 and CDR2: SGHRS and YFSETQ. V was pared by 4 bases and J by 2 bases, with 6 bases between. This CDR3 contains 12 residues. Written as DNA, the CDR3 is TGCGCCAGCAGCAAGGACAACTATGGCTACACCTTC. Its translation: CASSKDNYGYTF.

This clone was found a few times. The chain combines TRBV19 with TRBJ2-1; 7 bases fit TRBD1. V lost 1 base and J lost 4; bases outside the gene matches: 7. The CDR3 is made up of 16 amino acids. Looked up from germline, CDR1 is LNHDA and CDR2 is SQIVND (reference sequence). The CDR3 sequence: CASSIGYRGQYNEQFF. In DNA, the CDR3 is TGTGCCAGTAGTATAGGTTACAGGGGACAATACAATGAGCAGTTCTTC.

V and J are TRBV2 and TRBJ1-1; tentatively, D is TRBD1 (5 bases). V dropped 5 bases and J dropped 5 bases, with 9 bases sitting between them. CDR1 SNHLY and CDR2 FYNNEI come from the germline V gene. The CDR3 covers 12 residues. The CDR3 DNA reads TGTGCCAGCAGTATTCAGGGAACTGAAGCTTTCTTT. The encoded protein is CASSIQGTEAFF. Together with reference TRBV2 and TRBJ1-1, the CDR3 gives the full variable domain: EPEVTQTPSHQVTQMGQEVILRCVPISNHLYFYWYRQILGQKVEFLVSFYNNEISEKSEIFDDQFSVERPDGSNFTLKIRSTKLEDSAMYFCASSIQGTEAFFGQGTRLTVV.

The CDR3 reads CASSSQGGTGELFF. CDR3 coding DNA: TGCGCCAGCAGCTCCCAGGGCGGAACCGGGGAGCTGTTTTTT. J is TRBJ2-2 and V is TRBV5-1; possibly TRBD1 for D (5 bases). With 3 bases removed from V and 5 bases from J, the gap between germline ends came to 11 bases. The CDR3 length is 14 residues. Germline CDR1 reads SGHRS; CDR2 reads YFSETQ.

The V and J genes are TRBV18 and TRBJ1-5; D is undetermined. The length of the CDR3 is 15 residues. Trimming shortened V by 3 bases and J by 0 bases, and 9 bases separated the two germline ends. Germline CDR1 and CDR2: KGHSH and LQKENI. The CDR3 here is CASSPVGSSNQPQHF. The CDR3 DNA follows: TGTGCCAGCTCACCGGTCGGCAGTAGCAATCAGCCCCAGCATTTT.

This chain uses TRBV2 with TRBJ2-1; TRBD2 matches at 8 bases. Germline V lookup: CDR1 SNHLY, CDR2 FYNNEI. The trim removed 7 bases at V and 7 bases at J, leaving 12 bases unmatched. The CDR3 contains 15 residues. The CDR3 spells CASNGLALIENEQFF. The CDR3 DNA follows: TGTGCCAGCAACGGACTAGCTCTAATCGAAAATGAGCAGTTCTTC.

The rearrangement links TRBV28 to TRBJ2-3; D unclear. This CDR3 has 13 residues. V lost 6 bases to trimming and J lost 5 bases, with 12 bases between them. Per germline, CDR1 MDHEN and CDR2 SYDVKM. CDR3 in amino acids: CASRERLRDTQYF. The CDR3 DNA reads TGTGCCAGCAGGGAAAGGCTCAGAGATACGCAGTATTTT.

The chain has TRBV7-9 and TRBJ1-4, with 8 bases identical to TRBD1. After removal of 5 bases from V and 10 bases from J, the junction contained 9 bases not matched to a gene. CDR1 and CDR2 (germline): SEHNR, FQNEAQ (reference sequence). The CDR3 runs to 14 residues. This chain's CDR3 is CASSQGQGVVKLFF. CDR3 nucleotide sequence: TGTGCCAGCAGCCAAGGACAGGGTGTAGTAAAACTGTTTTTT.

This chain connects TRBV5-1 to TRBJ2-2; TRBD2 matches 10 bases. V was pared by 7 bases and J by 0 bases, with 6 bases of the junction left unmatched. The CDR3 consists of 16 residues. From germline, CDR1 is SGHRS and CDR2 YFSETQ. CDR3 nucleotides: TGCGCCAGCCGGAATAGCGGGGGGACGAACACCGGGGAGCTGTTTTTT. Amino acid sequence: CASRNSGGTNTGELFF.

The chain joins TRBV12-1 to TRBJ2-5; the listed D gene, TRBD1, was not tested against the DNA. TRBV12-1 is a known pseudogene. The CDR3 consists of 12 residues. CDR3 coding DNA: TGTGCCAGCAGCGGACAGATGGAGACCCAGTACTTC. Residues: CASSGQMETQYF.

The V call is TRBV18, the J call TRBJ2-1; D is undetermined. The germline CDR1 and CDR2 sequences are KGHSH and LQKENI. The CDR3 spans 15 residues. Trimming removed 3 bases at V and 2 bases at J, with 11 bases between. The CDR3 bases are TGTGCCAGCTCACCCTCCCAGTTGCCCTACAATGAGCAGTTCTTC. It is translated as CASSPSQLPYNEQFF.

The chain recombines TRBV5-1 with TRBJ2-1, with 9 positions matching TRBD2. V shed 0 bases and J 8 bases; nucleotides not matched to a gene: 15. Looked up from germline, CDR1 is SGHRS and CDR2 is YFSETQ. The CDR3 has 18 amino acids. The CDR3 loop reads CASSLVPAGGGVPHEQFF. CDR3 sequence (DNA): TGCGCCAGCAGCTTGGTTCCAGCGGGGGGCGGTGTTCCCCATGAGCAGTTCTTC. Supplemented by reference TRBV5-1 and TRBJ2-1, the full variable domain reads KAGVTQTPRYLIKTRGQQVTLSCSPISGHRSVSWYQQTPGQGLQFLFEYFSETQRNKGNFPGRFSGRQFSNSRSEMNVSTLELGDSALYLCASSLVPAGGGVPHEQFFGPGTRLTVL.

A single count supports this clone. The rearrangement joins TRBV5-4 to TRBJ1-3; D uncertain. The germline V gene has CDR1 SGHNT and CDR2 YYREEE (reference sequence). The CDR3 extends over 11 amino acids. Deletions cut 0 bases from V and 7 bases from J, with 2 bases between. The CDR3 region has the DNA TGTGCCAGCAGCTTGGACAACACCATATATTTT. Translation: CASSLDNTIYF.

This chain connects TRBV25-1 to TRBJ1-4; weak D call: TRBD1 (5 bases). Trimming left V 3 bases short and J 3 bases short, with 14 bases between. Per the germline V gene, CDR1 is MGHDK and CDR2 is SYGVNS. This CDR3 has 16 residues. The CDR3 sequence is CASSDPTVAANEKLFF. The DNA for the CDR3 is TGTGCCAGCAGTGACCCGACAGTAGCTGCTAATGAAAAACTGTTTTTT.

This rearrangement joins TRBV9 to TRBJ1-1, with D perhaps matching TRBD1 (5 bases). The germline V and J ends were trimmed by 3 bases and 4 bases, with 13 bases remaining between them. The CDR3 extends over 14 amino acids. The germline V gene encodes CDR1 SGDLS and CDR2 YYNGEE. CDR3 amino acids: CASSAGRVGTEAFF. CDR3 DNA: TGTGCCAGCAGCGCGGGCAGGGTGGGCACTGAAGCTTTCTTT.

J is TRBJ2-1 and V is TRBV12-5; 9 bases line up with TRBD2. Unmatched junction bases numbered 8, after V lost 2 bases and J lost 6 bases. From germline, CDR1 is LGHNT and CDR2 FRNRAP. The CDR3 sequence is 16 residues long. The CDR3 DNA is TGTGCTAGTGGTTTGTCTACTCTAGCGGGGACCAATGAGCAGTTCTTC. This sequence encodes CASGLSTLAGTNEQFF.

CDR3 coding DNA: TGTGCCAGCTCACCAAAGTCTTCCTACGAGCAGTACTTC. Residues: CASSPKSSYEQYF. The chain couples TRBV18 to TRBJ2-7; D not resolved. V lost 2 bases and J 1 base, leaving 6 bases between the germline ends. The CDR3 has 13 residues. Germline loops: CDR1 KGHSH, CDR2 LQKENI.

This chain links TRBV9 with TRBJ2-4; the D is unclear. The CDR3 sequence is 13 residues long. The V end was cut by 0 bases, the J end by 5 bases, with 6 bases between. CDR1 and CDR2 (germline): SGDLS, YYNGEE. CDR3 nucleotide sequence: TGTGCCAGCAGCGTAGGAACCGAAAACATTCAGTACTTC. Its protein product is CASSVGTENIQYF.

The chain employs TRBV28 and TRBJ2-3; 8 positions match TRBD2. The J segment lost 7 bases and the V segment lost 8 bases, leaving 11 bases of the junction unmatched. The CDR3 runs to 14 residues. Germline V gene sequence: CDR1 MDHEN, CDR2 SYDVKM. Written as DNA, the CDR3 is TGTGCCAGCGTAGGTAGCGGGGAAGTGAATACGCAGTATTTT. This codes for CASVGSGEVNTQYF.

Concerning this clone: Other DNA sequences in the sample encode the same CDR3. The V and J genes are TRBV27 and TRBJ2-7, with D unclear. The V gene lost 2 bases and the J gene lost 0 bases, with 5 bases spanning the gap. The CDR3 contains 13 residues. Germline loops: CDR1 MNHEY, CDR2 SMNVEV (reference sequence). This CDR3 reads CASSLEYSYEQYF. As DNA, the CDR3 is TGTGCCAGCAGTTTAGAGTACTCCTACGAGCAGTACTTC.